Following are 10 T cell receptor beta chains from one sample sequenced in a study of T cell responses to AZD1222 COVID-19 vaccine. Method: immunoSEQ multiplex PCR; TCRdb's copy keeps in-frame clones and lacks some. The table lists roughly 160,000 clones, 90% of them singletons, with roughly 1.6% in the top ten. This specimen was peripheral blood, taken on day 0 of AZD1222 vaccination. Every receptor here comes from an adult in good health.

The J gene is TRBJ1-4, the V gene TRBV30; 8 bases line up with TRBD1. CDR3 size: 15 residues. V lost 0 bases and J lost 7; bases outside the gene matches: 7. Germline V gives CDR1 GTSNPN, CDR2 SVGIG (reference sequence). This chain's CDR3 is CAWSVGVTGGEKLFF. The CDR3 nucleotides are TGTGCCTGGAGTGTAGGGGTAACAGGGGGTGAAAAACTGTTTTTT.

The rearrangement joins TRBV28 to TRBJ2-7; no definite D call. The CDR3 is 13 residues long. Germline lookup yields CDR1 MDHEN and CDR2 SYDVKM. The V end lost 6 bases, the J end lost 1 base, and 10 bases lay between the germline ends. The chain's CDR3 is CASRGSNSYEQYF. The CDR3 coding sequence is TGTGCCAGCAGGGGGTCGAATTCCTACGAGCAGTACTTC.

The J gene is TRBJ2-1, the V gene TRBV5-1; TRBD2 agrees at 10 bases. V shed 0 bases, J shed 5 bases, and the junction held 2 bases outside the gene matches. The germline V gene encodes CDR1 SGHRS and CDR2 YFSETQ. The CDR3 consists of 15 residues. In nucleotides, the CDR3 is TGCGCCAGCAGCTTGGCCAGCGGGGGGGACAATGAGCAGTTCTTC. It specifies CASSLASGGDNEQFF.

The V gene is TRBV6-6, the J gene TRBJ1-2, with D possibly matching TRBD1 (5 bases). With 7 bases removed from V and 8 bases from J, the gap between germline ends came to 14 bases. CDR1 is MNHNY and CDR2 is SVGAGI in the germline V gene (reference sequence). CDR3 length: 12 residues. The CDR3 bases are TGTGCCAGCATTCTGGGGACTCAAGGCTACACCTTC. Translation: CASILGTQGYTF.

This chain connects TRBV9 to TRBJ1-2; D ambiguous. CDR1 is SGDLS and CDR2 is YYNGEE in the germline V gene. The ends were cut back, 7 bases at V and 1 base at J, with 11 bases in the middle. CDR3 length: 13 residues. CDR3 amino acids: CASSGSLNYGYTF. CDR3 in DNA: TGTGCCAGCTCTGGGAGCCTTAACTATGGCTACACCTTC.

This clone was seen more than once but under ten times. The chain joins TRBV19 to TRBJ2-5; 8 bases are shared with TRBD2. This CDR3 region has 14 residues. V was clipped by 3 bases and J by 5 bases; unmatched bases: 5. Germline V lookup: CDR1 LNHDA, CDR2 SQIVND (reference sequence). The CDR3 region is CASSIGGAGETQYF. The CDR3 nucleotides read TGTGCCAGTAGTATCGGGGGGGCCGGGGAGACCCAGTACTTC. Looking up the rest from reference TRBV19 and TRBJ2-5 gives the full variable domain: DGGITQSPKYLFRKEGQNVTLSCEQNLNHDAMYWYRQDPGQGLRLIYYSQIVNDFQKGDIAEGYSVSREKKESFPLTVTSAQKNPTAFYLCASSIGGAGETQYFGPGTRLLVL.

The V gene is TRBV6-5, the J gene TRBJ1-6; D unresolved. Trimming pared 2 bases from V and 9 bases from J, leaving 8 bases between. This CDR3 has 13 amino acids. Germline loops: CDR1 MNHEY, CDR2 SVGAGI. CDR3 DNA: TGTGCCAGCAGTTACGGGCCAGTTTCACCCCTCCACTTT. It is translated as CASSYGPVSPLHF.

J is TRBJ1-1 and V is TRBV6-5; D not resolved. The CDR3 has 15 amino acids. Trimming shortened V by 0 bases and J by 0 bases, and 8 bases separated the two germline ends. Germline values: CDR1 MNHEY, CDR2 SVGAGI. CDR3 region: CASSYSAALNTEAFF. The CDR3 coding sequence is TGTGCCAGCAGTTACTCGGCAGCTTTGAACACTGAAGCTTTCTTT.

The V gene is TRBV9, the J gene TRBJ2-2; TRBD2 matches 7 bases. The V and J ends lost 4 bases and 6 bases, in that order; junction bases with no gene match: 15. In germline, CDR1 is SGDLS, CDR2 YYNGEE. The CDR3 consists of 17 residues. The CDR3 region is CASSPPGSLADSGELFF. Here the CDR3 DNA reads TGTGCCAGCAGCCCCCCCGGTTCCCTAGCGGATTCCGGGGAGCTGTTTTTT.

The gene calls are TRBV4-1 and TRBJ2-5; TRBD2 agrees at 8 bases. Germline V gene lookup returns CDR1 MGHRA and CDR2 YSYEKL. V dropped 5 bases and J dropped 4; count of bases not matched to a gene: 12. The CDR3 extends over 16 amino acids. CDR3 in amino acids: CASSKQVGLGGETQYF. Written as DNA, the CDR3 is TGCGCCAGCAGCAAACAAGTGGGACTAGGTGGAGAGACCCAGTACTTC.